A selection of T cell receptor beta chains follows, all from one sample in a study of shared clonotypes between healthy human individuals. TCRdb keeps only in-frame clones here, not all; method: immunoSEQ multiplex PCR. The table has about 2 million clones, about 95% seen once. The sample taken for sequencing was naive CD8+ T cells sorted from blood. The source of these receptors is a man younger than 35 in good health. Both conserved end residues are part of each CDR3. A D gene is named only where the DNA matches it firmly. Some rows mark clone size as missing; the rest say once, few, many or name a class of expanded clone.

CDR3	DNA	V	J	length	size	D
CASSPGRQDLYSGNTIYF	TGTGCCAGTAGTCCGGGTCGACAGGACCTATACTCTGGAAACACCATATATTTT	TRBV19	TRBJ1-3	18	-	-
CASSRTGIRRDTGELFF	TGTGCCAGCAGCCGGACAGGGATCAGACGGGACACCGGGGAGCTGTTTTTT	TRBV7-6	TRBJ2-2	17	-	TRBD1
CASSFGPLTEAFF	TGTGCCAGCAGCTTCGGACCTCTCACTGAAGCTTTCTTT	TRBV5-6	TRBJ1-1	13	-	-
CASSLRLAGYNEQFF	TGTGCCAGCAGCTTACGACTAGCGGGGTACAATGAGCAGTTCTTC	TRBV5-6	TRBJ2-1	15	-	TRBD2
CASSPKGAWETQYF	TGTGCCAGCAGCCCCAAGGGGGCCTGGGAGACCCAGTACTTC	TRBV5-4	TRBJ2-5	14	-	TRBD1
CASSARDAITDTQYF	TGTGCCAGCAGCGCCCGGGACGCAATCACAGATACGCAGTATTTT	TRBV9	TRBJ2-3	15	-	-
CASSPSTGSPTEAFF	TGTGCCAGCAGCCCCTCCACAGGGAGTCCCACTGAAGCTTTCTTT	TRBV9	TRBJ1-1	15	-	-
CASSIDLPAGEGNEQFF	TGTGCCAGTAGTATAGATCTTCCAGCGGGAGAGGGCAATGAGCAGTTCTTC	TRBV19	TRBJ2-1	17	-	TRBD2
CASSFFSRGSGSPQETQYF	TGTGCCAGCAGCTTCTTCTCCAGGGGGAGCGGAAGTCCTCAAGAGACCCAGTACTTC	TRBV11-2	TRBJ2-5	19	-	TRBD1
CASSSGANEQFF	TGTGCCAGTAGTTCGGGAGCAAATGAGCAGTTCTTC	TRBV19	TRBJ2-1	12	-	-
CASSQVPRPDYEQYF	TGCGCCAGCAGCCAAGTCCCACGTCCCGATTACGAGCAGTACTTC	TRBV4-1	TRBJ2-7	15	-	-
CASSDIGAGGLNNEKLFF	TGTGCCAGCAGTGATATCGGGGCAGGGGGCCTTAACAATGAAAAACTGTTTTTT	TRBV6-1	TRBJ1-4	18	-	TRBD1
CASSPGHTNYNEQFF	TGTGCCAGCAGCCCGGGACACACCAACTACAATGAGCAGTTCTTC	TRBV6-6	TRBJ2-1	15	-	-
CASSRQGSQPQHF	TGTGCCAGCAGTCGTCAGGGCTCTCAGCCCCAGCATTTT	TRBV27	TRBJ1-5	13	-	-
CASSYVLGSYNEQFF	TGTGCCAGCAGCTACGTTCTGGGCTCCTACAATGAGCAGTTCTTC	TRBV7-9	TRBJ2-1	15	-	-
CAWTPGRTNEKLFF	TGTGCCTGGACGCCGGGGAGGACTAATGAAAAACTGTTTTTT	TRBV30	TRBJ1-4	14	-	-
CASSLGRGYEQYF	TGTGCCAGCAGCTTAGGGCGGGGGTACGAGCAGTACTTC	TRBV13	TRBJ2-7	13	-	TRBD2
CASSGVTEKLFF	TGTGCCAGCAGTGGTGTGACTGAAAAACTGTTTTTT	TRBV7-9	TRBJ1-4	12	-	-
CASSAPTGDYEQYF	TGTGCCAGCAGCGCACCAACAGGGGACTACGAGCAGTACTTC	TRBV9	TRBJ2-7	14	once	TRBD1
CASSFDSYEQYF	TGTGCCAGCAGTTTCGACAGCTACGAGCAGTACTTC	TRBV28	TRBJ2-7	12	-	-
CASSQLRNEQYF	TGTGCCAGCAGCCAACTAAGGAACGAGCAGTACTTC	TRBV5-6	TRBJ2-7	12	-	-
CASSLIGDTEETQYF	TGTGCCAGCAGTTTAATTGGAGACACCGAAGAGACCCAGTACTTC	TRBV27	TRBJ2-5	15	-	-
CATSRDEGPYNSPLHF	TGTGCCACCAGCAGAGATGAGGGACCTTATAATTCACCCCTCCACTTT	TRBV15	TRBJ1-6	16	-	-
CAWRQIGAYEQYF	TGTGCCTGGAGACAGATAGGAGCCTACGAGCAGTACTTC	TRBV30	TRBJ2-7	13	-	-
CASSSLQGAPNEKLFF	TGCGCCAGCAGCTCGTTACAGGGGGCGCCTAATGAAAAACTGTTTTTT	TRBV5-1	TRBJ1-4	16	-	TRBD1
CAWSVAVNQETQYF	TGTGCCTGGAGTGTAGCCGTAAACCAAGAGACCCAGTACTTC	TRBV30	TRBJ2-5	14	-	-
CASTANTGELFF	TGTGCCAGCACCGCGAACACCGGGGAGCTGTTTTTT	TRBV28	TRBJ2-2	12	-	-
CASSISGASYEQYF	TGTGCCAGCAGTATTAGCGGGGCCTCCTACGAGCAGTACTTC	TRBV27	TRBJ2-7	14	-	TRBD2
CASSLRAGPYEQYF	TGCGCCAGCAGCTTGAGGGCAGGGCCCTACGAGCAGTACTTC	TRBV5-1	TRBJ2-7	14	-	-
CAISELIAGYEQYF	TGTGCCATCAGTGAACTTATAGCGGGCTACGAGCAGTACTTC	TRBV10-3	TRBJ2-7	14	-	TRBD2
CASSQDGTPSYNEQFF	TGCGCCAGCAGCCAAGATGGGACCCCCTCCTACAATGAGCAGTTCTTC	TRBV4-3	TRBJ2-1	16	-	-
CASTREPAGNYNEQFF	TGTGCCAGCACTAGGGAACCAGCGGGAAACTACAATGAGCAGTTCTTC	TRBV11-2	TRBJ2-1	16	-	TRBD2
CASSFRGRDTEAFF	TGTGCCAGCAGTTTCAGGGGGCGAGACACTGAAGCTTTCTTT	TRBV28	TRBJ1-1	14	-	TRBD1
CASTSGTGFNYGYTF	TGTGCCAGCACCTCCGGGACAGGGTTTAACTATGGCTACACCTTC	TRBV6-1	TRBJ1-2	15	-	TRBD1
CASSQVGGSNQPQHF	TGCGCCAGCAGCCAAGTGGGTGGTTCCAATCAGCCCCAGCATTTT	TRBV4-1	TRBJ1-5	15	-	-
CASSSTGPSTEAFF	TGTGCCAGCAGCTCAACAGGGCCCAGCACTGAAGCTTTCTTT	TRBV6-5	TRBJ1-1	14	-	-
CASSHAGRWDTIYF	TGCGCCAGCAGCCATGCGGGACGGTGGGACACCATATATTTT	TRBV4-1	TRBJ1-3	14	-	-
CASSEGGWDEQYF	TGCGCCAGCAGTGAGGGAGGGTGGGACGAGCAGTACTTC	TRBV10-1	TRBJ2-7	13	-	-
CASSFSGDGDNSPLHF	TGTGCCAGCAGTTTCTCGGGGGACGGTGATAATTCACCCCTCCACTTT	TRBV5-8	TRBJ1-6	16	-	-
CASSLDVTITPTDTQYF	TGCGCCAGCAGCTTGGATGTGACTATTACCCCCACAGATACGCAGTATTTT	TRBV5-1	TRBJ2-3	17	-	-
CASSPAGTGGLYNEQFF	TGTGCCAGCAGCCCGGCCGGAACAGGCGGGCTCTACAATGAGCAGTTCTTC	TRBV7-9	TRBJ2-1	17	-	-
CASSLGPFEAFF	TGTGCCAGCAGCTTGGGCCCGTTTGAAGCTTTCTTT	TRBV11-2	TRBJ1-1	12	-	-
CASSEGEPDLNYGYTF	TGTGCCAGCAGTGAGGGGGAACCCGATCTAAACTATGGCTACACCTTC	TRBV5-5	TRBJ1-2	16	-	-
CASSYSSVQTDEKLFF	TGTGCCAGCAGTTACTCGAGTGTACAGACGGATGAAAAACTGTTTTTT	TRBV6-5	TRBJ1-4	16	-	-
CASSPGSGAIQYF	TGTGCCAGCAGCCCCGGGAGCGGAGCTATTCAGTACTTC	TRBV7-2	TRBJ2-4	13	-	-
CASSLGGMLYEQYF	TGTGCCAGCAGCTTGGGGGGGATGCTCTACGAGCAGTACTTC	TRBV5-6	TRBJ2-7	14	-	-